These T cell receptor beta chains were read from a single sample in a study of CD39 and CD103 CD8 tumor-infiltrating T cells. Data came from immunoSEQ multiplex PCR; TCRdb stores just in-frame clones and leaves some out. The sample records 400 to 500 clones, approximately 70% being singletons. Sequencing input: CD39+ CD103+ CD8+ T cells sorted from the tumor. All receptors come from a human donor with head and neck squamous cell carcinoma. CDR3s include the opening cysteine and the closing phenylalanine or tryptophan. Fields, in order: D gene, clone size, V gene, J gene, CDR3 protein, CDR3 DNA. A D gene is named only where the DNA matches it firmly. Clone size, where shown, is once, few, many, or a class for clones that have expanded.

.	.	TRBV5-5	TRBJ2-3	CASSLEASRDTQYF	TGTGCCAGCAGCTTGGAGGCTAGCAGGGATACGCAGTATTTT
TRBD1	large	TRBV6-5	TRBJ2-7	CASSYSETGAYEQYF	TGTGCCAGCAGTTACTCCGAGACAGGGGCCTACGAGCAGTACTTC
.	large	TRBV4-3	TRBJ2-1	CASSQPYQGSSYNEQFF	TGCGCCAGCAGCCAACCATACCAGGGGAGCTCCTACAATGAGCAGTTCTTC
TRBD1	.	TRBV11-3	TRBJ2-3	CASSSGTGVTDTQYF	TGTGCCAGCAGCTCCGGGACAGGGGTTACAGATACGCAGTATTTT
TRBD1	.	TRBV6-5	TRBJ2-6	CASSWDSSGANVLTF	TGTGCCAGCAGTTGGGACAGCTCTGGGGCCAACGTCCTGACTTTC
TRBD2	.	TRBV7-2	TRBJ2-2	CASSLRGGAVTGELFF	TGTGCCAGCAGCTTACGCGGGGGGGCCGTCACCGGGGAGCTGTTTTTT
TRBD2	.	TRBV5-6	TRBJ2-7	CASTPSGATYEQYF	TGTGCCAGCACCCCTAGCGGGGCGACGTACGAGCAGTACTTC
TRBD2	few	TRBV11-2	TRBJ2-1	CASSLVERGGVNEQFF	TGTGCCAGCAGCTTAGTTGAACGCGGGGGGGTTAATGAGCAGTTCTTC
.	.	TRBV27	TRBJ2-7	CASSLNILRVGNEQYF	TGTGCCAGCAGTCTAAATATATTGCGGGTTGGGAACGAGCAGTACTTC
TRBD2	.	TRBV7-6	TRBJ2-1	CASSAGTSGGAGEQFF	TGTGCCAGCAGCGCCGGCACTAGCGGGGGGGCTGGTGAGCAGTTCTTC
TRBD1	.	TRBV7-2	TRBJ1-4	CASSLRTGGGAGEKLFF	TGTGCCAGCAGCTTACGGACAGGGGGCGGGGCGGGTGAAAAACTGTTTTTT
.	.	TRBV13	TRBJ2-7	CASSPNSGGPSYEQYF	TGTGCCAGCAGCCCAAACTCGGGGGGCCCTTCCTACGAGCAGTACTTC
TRBD2	.	TRBV4-2	TRBJ2-7	CASSQEGGEGYEQYF	TGTGCCAGCAGCCAAGAAGGCGGGGAGGGCTACGAGCAGTACTTC
TRBD1	.	TRBV5-6	TRBJ1-2	CASSGRQGNYGYTF	TGTGCCAGCAGCGGTCGACAGGGTAACTATGGCTACACCTTC
TRBD1	.	TRBV7-9	TRBJ2-7	CASSPAGTGEKEQYF	TGTGCCAGCAGCCCCGCTGGGACAGGGGAGAAGGAGCAGTACTTC
.	.	TRBV6-5	TRBJ2-5	CASSYSVGALGTQYF	TGTGCCAGCAGTTACTCGGTTGGGGCCCTCGGGACCCAGTACTTC
TRBD2	few	TRBV5-1	TRBJ2-2	CASSFPGLAENTGELFF	TGCGCCAGCAGCTTTCCGGGACTAGCAGAAAACACCGGGGAGCTGTTTTTT
TRBD1	.	TRBV6-1	TRBJ1-4	CASSEGSGTGEEKLFF	TGTGCCAGCAGTGAGGGCAGCGGGACAGGGGAAGAAAAACTGTTTTTT
.	.	TRBV7-9	TRBJ1-2	CASSPEGSTEGYTF	TGTGCCAGCAGTCCCGAAGGATCTACGGAGGGCTACACCTTC
.	.	TRBV10-3	TRBJ1-2	CAISERQGNYGYTF	TGTGCCATCAGTGAAAGGCAGGGTAACTATGGCTACACCTTC
TRBD1	few	TRBV7-6	TRBJ2-2	CASRPSTGLTGELFF	TGTGCCAGCAGACCCTCGACAGGGCTCACCGGGGAGCTGTTTTTT
TRBD1	.	TRBV5-1	TRBJ1-4	CASSFGLVTGTGDEKLFF	TGCGCCAGCAGCTTTGGGCTCGTTACCGGGACAGGGGATGAAAAACTGTTTTTT
.	few	TRBV4-2	TRBJ1-1	CASSQEWGEHTEAFF	TGTGCCAGCAGCCAAGAGTGGGGGGAACACACTGAAGCTTTCTTT
.	large	TRBV10-2	TRBJ2-7	CASRHRTHYEQYF	TGCGCCAGCAGACATAGGACACACTACGAGCAGTACTTC
.	.	TRBV19	TRBJ1-2	CASSIIPGDGYTF	TGTGCCAGTAGTATAATCCCGGGGGATGGCTACACCTTC
.	.	TRBV7-9	TRBJ1-4	CASSLVSTGTNEKLFF	TGTGCCAGCAGCTTAGTGTCGACAGGAACTAATGAAAAACTGTTTTTT
.	.	TRBV4-3	TRBJ2-3	CASSQDGGPDTQYF	TGCGCCAGCAGCCAAGATGGTGGGCCAGATACGCAGTATTTT
.	once	TRBV5-4	TRBJ2-2	CASSLTSTGELFF	TGTGCCAGCAGCTTGACAAGCACCGGGGAGCTGTTTTTT
TRBD2	.	TRBV6-4	TRBJ2-1	CASSDTSGGANEQFF	TGTGCCAGCAGTGACACTAGCGGGGGGGCCAATGAGCAGTTCTTC
.	.	TRBV11-3	TRBJ2-3	CASSLDARSTDTQYF	TGTGCCAGCAGCTTAGATGCGAGGAGCACAGATACGCAGTATTTT
TRBD1	few	TRBV6-5	TRBJ1-2	CASSWTGARGYTF	TGTGCCAGCAGCTGGACAGGGGCGCGGGGCTACACCTTC
.	few	TRBV10-3	TRBJ1-6	CAINSGDNGNSPLHF	TGTGCCATCAATTCAGGGGACAATGGGAATTCACCCCTCCACTTT
TRBD2	.	TRBV6-4	TRBJ2-1	CASSPGTSGGTNEQFF	TGTGCCAGCAGTCCCGGGACTAGCGGGGGGACAAATGAGCAGTTCTTC
.	.	TRBV20-1	TRBJ2-5	CSAMGRETQYF	TGCAGTGCCATGGGGAGAGAGACCCAGTACTTC
TRBD1	once	TRBV23-1	TRBJ1-2	CASSHWDRVNYGYTF	TGCGCCAGCAGTCACTGGGACAGGGTTAACTATGGCTACACCTTC
.	.	TRBV28	TRBJ2-1	CASSLSLNEQFF	TGTGCCAGCAGTTTATCCCTCAATGAGCAGTTCTTC
TRBD2	.	TRBV6-4	TRBJ2-3	CASSDGTSGGADTQYF	TGTGCCAGCAGTGACGGGACTAGCGGGGGGGCAGATACGCAGTATTTT
.	.	TRBV5-1	TRBJ2-1	CASTTFRSGFFNEQFF	TGCGCCAGCACCACTTTTAGATCCGGGTTTTTCAATGAGCAGTTCTTC
.	.	TRBV5-4	TRBJ2-2	CASSPPGAGELFF	TGTGCCAGCAGCCCGCCGGGGGCCGGGGAGCTGTTTTTT
TRBD2	.	TRBV6-1	TRBJ2-5	CASSGLAGGQETQYF	TGTGCCAGCAGTGGACTAGCGGGGGGGCAAGAGACCCAGTACTTC
TRBD2	.	TRBV18	TRBJ2-5	CASSPGEGTQYF	TGTGCCAGCTCACCGGGGGAGGGGACCCAGTACTTC
.	few	TRBV7-9	TRBJ2-1	CASSWDFRGEQFF	TGTGCCAGCAGCTGGGACTTCAGAGGTGAGCAGTTCTTC